This record looks at one T cell receptor beta chain sequence and its context. Clones were read by immunoSEQ multiplex PCR, and TCRdb kept only the in-frame ones, dropping some. The sample contains about 420,000 clones, more than 75% of which appear only once. The data are from a study of Ad26.COV2.S vaccination and SARS-CoV-2 variants. The CDR3 is 13 amino acids. The V end was cut by 5 bases, the J end by 2 bases, with 9 bases between. CDR1 and CDR2 (germline): SGHDN, FVKESK. Treatment described: some 19 received Ad26.COV2.S at low or high dose, single or two shots; 5 received placebo; per-sample allocation not given. Sampling was done on day 63 after the first vaccine or placebo injection.

The receptor comes from a person aged 18-60 years who received the Ad26.COV2.S COVID-19 vaccine or a placebo. Sequenced here: peripheral blood, sampled in a trial of Ad26.COV2.S vaccine versus placebo. This chain joins TRBV14 and TRBJ1-2; D gene uncertain. CDR3 coding DNA: TGTGCCAGCAGCTTTCAACAGAACTATGGCTACACCTTC. Translated, it gives CASSFQQNYGYTF. The complete variable domain, with remaining parts taken from reference TRBV14 and TRBJ1-2, reads EAGVTQFPSHSVIEKGQTVTLRCDPISGHDNLYWYRRVMGKEIKFLLHFVKESKQDESGMPNNRFLAERTGGTYSTLKVQPAELEDSGVYFCASSFQQNYGYTFGSGTRLTVV.